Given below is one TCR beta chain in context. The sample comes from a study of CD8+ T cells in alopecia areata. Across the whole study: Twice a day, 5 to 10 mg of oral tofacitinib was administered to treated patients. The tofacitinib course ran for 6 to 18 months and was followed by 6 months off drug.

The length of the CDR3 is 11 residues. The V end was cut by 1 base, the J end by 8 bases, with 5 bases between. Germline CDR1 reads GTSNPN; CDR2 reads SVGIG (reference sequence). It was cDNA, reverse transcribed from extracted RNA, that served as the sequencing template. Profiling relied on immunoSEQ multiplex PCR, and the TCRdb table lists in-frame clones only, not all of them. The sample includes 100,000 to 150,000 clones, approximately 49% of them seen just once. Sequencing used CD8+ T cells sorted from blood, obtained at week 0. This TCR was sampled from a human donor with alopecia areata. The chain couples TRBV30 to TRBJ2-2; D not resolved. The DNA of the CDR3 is TGTGCCTGGAGTGCTGAGGGGGAGCTGTTTTTT. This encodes CAWSAEGELFF.